Following are 13 T cell receptor beta chains from one sample sequenced in a study of graft-versus-host responses after intestinal transplantation. The antigens of these receptors remain unknown. Here immunoSEQ multiplex PCR was the method, and the copy in TCRdb shows in-frame clones only, minus some. The sample carries some 150,000 clones, about 93% recorded once. The sequencing used unstimulated CD4+ T cells sorted from spleen or lymph node cells, collected before intestinal transplant. All receptors derive from a human donor who received an intestinal transplant.

This chain connects TRBV9 to TRBJ1-1; tentatively, D is TRBD1 (5 bases). Looked up from germline, CDR1 is SGDLS and CDR2 is YYNGEE. The CDR3 is made up of 17 amino acids. With 3 bases removed from V and 5 bases from J, the gap between germline ends came to 23 bases. This chain's CDR3 is CASSDPVGAGRRTEAFF. The CDR3 DNA sequence: TGTGCCAGCAGCGACCCCGTTGGGGCGGGGCGGAGGACTGAAGCTTTCTTT.

This chain links TRBV9 with TRBJ2-7, with TRBD2 identical over 12 bases. This CDR3 comprises 17 residues. Germline trimming cut 0 bases from V and 0 bases from J; bases unmatched to any gene: 4. Per germline, CDR1 SGDLS and CDR2 YYNGEE. The CDR3 protein is CASSVGLAGEGSYEQYF. The CDR3 DNA sequence: TGTGCCAGCAGCGTAGGACTAGCGGGAGAGGGCTCCTACGAGCAGTACTTC.

V gene TRBV27 combines with J gene TRBJ1-1; a weak D match, TRBD1 (5 bases). V was trimmed by 8 bases and J by 3 bases, leaving 7 bases between them. The germline gives CDR1 MNHEY, CDR2 SMNVEV (reference sequence). The CDR3 sequence is 11 residues long. The CDR3 DNA reads TGTGCCAGCCGGGGCTACACTGAAGCTTTCTTT. Residues: CASRGYTEAFF.

The rearrangement uses TRBV7-9 and TRBJ2-2; no firm D call. The V end was cut by 4 bases, the J end by 6 bases, with 9 bases between. Germline assignment: CDR1 SEHNR and CDR2 FQNEAQ (reference sequence). The CDR3 has 13 residues. The CDR3 is CASSWEASGELFF. The CDR3, as DNA: TGTGCCAGCAGCTGGGAAGCATCCGGGGAGCTGTTTTTT.

The chain has TRBV5-1 and TRBJ1-1, with D tentatively TRBD1 (6 bases). The germline gives CDR1 SGHRS, CDR2 YFSETQ. The CDR3 is 15 residues long. Trimming pared 0 bases from V and 5 bases from J, leaving 14 bases between. The CDR3 spells CASSLEGVGTTEAFF. Written as DNA, the CDR3 is TGCGCCAGCAGCTTGGAGGGGGTCGGGACGACTGAAGCTTTCTTT.

This chain's CDR3 is CASSEGQGTPYGYTF. In nucleotides, the CDR3 is TGTGCCAGCAGTGAAGGGCAGGGGACCCCCTATGGCTACACCTTC. The J gene is TRBJ1-2, the V gene TRBV6-1, with D maybe TRBD1 (6 bases). The V gene's germline CDR1 is MNHNS and CDR2 SASEGT. This CDR3 comprises 15 residues. Trimming removed 1 base at V and 4 bases at J, with 13 bases between.

V and J are TRBV27 and TRBJ2-7; D may be TRBD1 (6 bases). V lost 3 bases to trimming and J lost 2 bases, with 8 bases between them. CDR1 is MNHEY and CDR2 is SMNVEV in the germline V gene (reference sequence). The CDR3 loop spans 13 amino acids. The CDR3 DNA sequence: TGTGCCAGCAGTTTCGGACAGCCCTACGAGCAGTACTTC. It translates to CASSFGQPYEQYF.

CDR3 bases: TGTGCCAGCAGCTTAGGGGACCTTAAGCCGCAGTACTTC. This translates into CASSLGDLKPQYF. V usage is TRBV11-2 and J usage is TRBJ2-7; D tentatively fits TRBD1 or TRBD2 (5 bases each). The CDR3 has 13 amino acids. Germline V gene lookup returns CDR1 SGHAT and CDR2 FQNNGV. Deletions cut 1 base from V and 9 bases from J, with 13 bases between. Looking up the rest from reference TRBV11-2 and TRBJ2-7 gives the full variable domain: EAGVAQSPRYKIIEKRQSVAFWCNPISGHATLYWYQQILGQGPKLLIQFQNNGVVDDSQLPKDRFSAERLKGVDSTLKIQPAKLEDSAVYLCASSLGDLKPQYFGPGTRLTVT.

V is TRBV19 and J is TRBJ1-4; TRBD1 matches at 7 bases. V was pared by 2 bases and J by 0 bases, with 0 bases of the junction left unmatched. In germline, CDR1 is LNHDA, CDR2 SQIVND (reference sequence). The CDR3 extends over 15 amino acids. CDR3 loop: CASSITGATNEKLFF. Here the CDR3 DNA reads TGTGCCAGTAGTATAACAGGGGCAACTAATGAAAAACTGTTTTTT. The whole variable domain, remainder taken from reference TRBV19 and TRBJ1-4, is DGGITQSPKYLFRKEGQNVTLSCEQNLNHDAMYWYRQDPGQGLRLIYYSQIVNDFQKGDIAEGYSVSREKKESFPLTVTSAQKNPTAFYLCASSITGATNEKLFFGSGTQLSVL.

The chain has TRBV6-1 and TRBJ2-1, with D perhaps being TRBD1 or TRBD2 (5 bases each). V was shortened by 4 bases and J by 5 bases, with 12 bases between the two germline ends. This CDR3 is 14 amino acids long. The germline gives CDR1 MNHNS, CDR2 SASEGT. CDR3 DNA sequence: TGTGCCAGCAGTGGTGGAGAGGGGAACAATGAGCAGTTCTTC. Translated, it gives CASSGGEGNNEQFF.

J is TRBJ2-5 and V is TRBV7-3; 10 bases align to TRBD1. J gave up 10 bases and V 5 bases, and 13 bases lay outside the gene matches. The CDR3 is made up of 15 amino acids. Germline-derived CDR1 and CDR2 are SGHTA and FQGTGA. CDR3: CASSETGGLGLDQYF. The CDR3 DNA follows: TGTGCCAGCAGCGAGACAGGGGGCTTGGGGTTGGACCAGTACTTC. The full variable domain, in which reference TRBV7-3 and TRBJ2-5 provide the parts outside the CDR3, is GAGVSQTPSNKVTEKGKYVELRCDPISGHTALYWYRQSLGQGPEFLIYFQGTGAADDSGLPNDRFFAVRPEGSVSTLKIQRTERGDSAVYLCASSETGGLGLDQYFGPGTRLLVL.

This chain's CDR3 is CASSIGTSGRYEQYF. The CDR3 nucleotides read TGTGCCAGTAGTATAGGGACTAGCGGGAGGTACGAGCAGTACTTC. The chain couples TRBV19 to TRBJ2-5, with 14 positions matching TRBD2. TRBJ2-7 explains the end of the DNA better; the J call may be wrong. The CDR3 loop spans 15 amino acids. Germline CDR1 reads LNHDA; CDR2 reads SQIVND (reference sequence).

J is TRBJ2-5 and V is TRBV7-3, with 7 bases that match TRBD2. V was clipped by 0 bases and J by 2 bases; unmatched bases: 6. Germline V lookup: CDR1 SGHTA, CDR2 FQGTGA. There are 16 residues in the CDR3. The CDR3 DNA is TGTGCCAGCAGCTTAACGGCTAGCGGTCTACAAGAGACCCAGTACTTC. This translates into CASSLTASGLQETQYF.